Listed below are T cell receptor beta chains from one sample, sequenced in a study of chemoradiotherapy in HPV16-positive cancers. Profiling relied on immunoSEQ multiplex PCR, and the TCRdb table lists in-frame clones only, not all of them. The repertoire holds about 7,400 clones, with about 74% as singletons. Sample: tumor tissue, taken from a patient who underwent chemoradiotherapy. The receptors here all came from a human donor with HPV-associated anogenital cancer. The CDR3 runs from the conserved cysteine through the conserved F or W. The D gene is left open where the match is weak. Clone size appears in some rows only: once, few, many, or a class for an expanded clone.

J	size	length	V	D	DNA	CDR3
TRBJ1-2	-	14	TRBV5-5	TRBD1	TGTGCCAGCAGCGGGGGACAGGGGGGCTATGGCTACACCTTC	CASSGGQGGYGYTF
TRBJ1-1	-	14	TRBV19	-	TGTGCCAGTAGAACCGGGACATCAGACACTGAAGCTTTCTTT	CASRTGTSDTEAFF
TRBJ1-1	-	13	TRBV27	-	TGTGCCAGCAGGGCCTGGATGAACACTGAAGCTTTCTTT	CASRAWMNTEAFF
TRBJ1-1	-	12	TRBV6-6	-	TGTGCCAGCAGGTTAACAGGGCAAGAAGCTTTCTTT	CASRLTGQEAFF
TRBJ2-2	once	16	TRBV10-3	-	TGTGCCATCAGTGAGTCTGGAGGAACGAACACCGGGGAGCTGTTTTTT	CAISESGGTNTGELFF
TRBJ2-7	-	13	TRBV29-1	-	TGCAGCGTTGAAGAATCCGGGCCCTACGAGCAGTACTTC	CSVEESGPYEQYF
TRBJ1-2	-	13	TRBV27	TRBD1	TGTGCCAGCCGAGGGGGCGTAATAAGTGGCTACACCTTC	CASRGGVISGYTF
TRBJ1-1	-	15	TRBV2	-	TGTGCCAGCAGTGAACTGGCCGGCGGGAACACTGAAGCTTTCTTT	CASSELAGGNTEAFF
TRBJ1-6	-	21	TRBV9	TRBD1	TGTGCCAGCAGCCCGAGTTTCCCGGACAGGGGGAGTAGGTCCTATAATTCACCCCTCCACTTT	CASSPSFPDRGSRSYNSPLHF
TRBJ2-5	-	15	TRBV19	TRBD2	TGTGCCAGTACGGCTAGCGGGGGTGATGGAGAGACCCAGTACTTC	CASTASGGDGETQYF
TRBJ2-2	-	21	TRBV4-1	-	TGCGCCAGCAGCCAAGTCGGGCTGCTGCCCTGGACAGACCTCGCCACCGGGGAGCTGTTTTTT	CASSQVGLLPWTDLATGELFF
TRBJ2-1	-	17	TRBV5-1	-	TGCGCCAGCAGCGCACTACCGGGCTCTAGCTCCTACAATGAGCAGTTCTTC	CASSALPGSSSYNEQFF
TRBJ1-1	-	13	TRBV30	TRBD1	TGTGTTTTTTCTGGACAGGTGCACACTGAAGCTTTCTTT	CVFSGQVHTEAFF
TRBJ1-6	few	16	TRBV5-1	TRBD1	TGCGCCAGCAGCTTGGGAGACAGGGGGGCCATTTCACCCCTCCACTTT	CASSLGDRGAISPLHF
TRBJ1-1	-	14	TRBV6-6	-	TGTGCCAGCAGTTACATGGACAAGGACACTGAAGCTTTCTTT	CASSYMDKDTEAFF
TRBJ1-1	-	14	TRBV27	-	TGTGCCAGCAGTGACCTTGATAGACGGACTGAAGCTTTCTTT	CASSDLDRRTEAFF
TRBJ2-7	-	15	TRBV5-1	TRBD1	TGCGCCAGCAGCCCCCCCGGGACAGGCCATTTGGAGCAGTACTTC	CASSPPGTGHLEQYF
TRBJ1-5	-	17	TRBV2	TRBD1	TGTGCCAGCAGTGGGAGGGGACAGCTATATAGCAATCAGCCCCAGCATTTT	CASSGRGQLYSNQPQHF
TRBJ2-3	-	15	TRBV19	-	TGTGCCAGTAGTGTTGGGAACAGTTTCACAGATACGCAGTATTTT	CASSVGNSFTDTQYF
TRBJ1-4	-	14	TRBV9	TRBD1	TGTGCCAGCAGCGCCCGGACAGGGAATGAAAAACTGTTTTTT	CASSARTGNEKLFF
TRBJ2-2	-	15	TRBV4-2	TRBD1	TGTGCCAGCAGCCAACCGGGACAGACAACCGGGGAGCTGTTTTTT	CASSQPGQTTGELFF
TRBJ2-1	-	15	TRBV5-1	TRBD1	TGCGCCAGCAACCACGACAGGGGGGCCTACAATGAGCAGTTCTTC	CASNHDRGAYNEQFF
TRBJ2-6	medium-sized	17	TRBV2	TRBD1	TGTGCCAGCAACACAGGGACAGTCATCTCTGGGGCCAACGTCCTGACTTTC	CASNTGTVISGANVLTF
TRBJ1-2	-	16	TRBV6-6	-	TGTGCCAGCAGTTCTCCGGACAAACCCCACTCCTATGGCTACACCTTC	CASSSPDKPHSYGYTF
TRBJ2-7	-	16	TRBV9	TRBD2	TGTGCCAGCAGCGGCGGAAGGACTAGCGGGGTCTACGAGCAGTACTTC	CASSGGRTSGVYEQYF
TRBJ1-5	once	12	TRBV19	-	TGTGCCAGTAGCTCCGGGTCCGAGCCCCAGCATTTT	CASSSGSEPQHF
TRBJ2-7	-	14	TRBV11-2	-	TGTGCCAGCAGCACAGACACGGGCACCTACGAGCAGTACTTC	CASSTDTGTYEQYF
TRBJ1-3	once	12	TRBV29-1	TRBD1	TGCAGCGTTGGGACAGGTGTAAACACCATATATTTT	CSVGTGVNTIYF
TRBJ2-7	-	14	TRBV11-3	-	TGTGCCAGCAGCTCAGGCCGGGGTTCCTACGAGCAGTACTTC	CASSSGRGSYEQYF
TRBJ1-2	-	16	TRBV15	TRBD1	TGTGCCACCAGCAGAGATTCGGGACAGGGGGCCTATGGCTACACCTTC	CATSRDSGQGAYGYTF
TRBJ2-7	-	14	TRBV7-2	TRBD2	TGTGCCAGCAGCTTAGGCCCTAGCGGCTACGAGCAGTACTTC	CASSLGPSGYEQYF
TRBJ1-6	-	14	TRBV6-6	TRBD1	TGTGCCAGCAGACCCAGAGACAGGGATTCACCCCTCCACTTT	CASRPRDRDSPLHF
TRBJ2-1	-	15	TRBV7-2	-	TGTGCCAGCAGCCCGGGTTTCAGTAACCACAATGAGCAGTTCTTC	CASSPGFSNHNEQFF
TRBJ2-5	-	12	TRBV29-1	-	TGCAGCGTCCAAGGGCTGGTAGAGACCCAGTACTTC	CSVQGLVETQYF
TRBJ1-4	-	18	TRBV7-6	TRBD1	TGTGCCAGCAGCTCCTGGGACAGGGACGCGTCTTGGGATGAAAAACTGTTTTTT	CASSSWDRDASWDEKLFF
TRBJ2-7	few	11	TRBV12-5	-	TGTGCTAGTGGTTTGGTAAACGAGCAGTACTTC	CASGLVNEQYF
TRBJ1-5	-	14	TRBV12-5	-	TGTGCTAGTGGTTTTGTGGCCCGCAATCAGCCCCAGCATTTT	CASGFVARNQPQHF
TRBJ1-2	-	12	TRBV11-2	-	TGTGCCAGCAGCCCGGGACTCTATGGCTACACCTTC	CASSPGLYGYTF
TRBJ2-7	few	14	TRBV11-2	-	TGTGCCAGCAGCCAAGGCCCCTCCGGGTACGAGCAGTACTTC	CASSQGPSGYEQYF
TRBJ1-2	once	14	TRBV6-1	-	TGTGCCAGCAGTGAAGATGGCGAAGGCGATGGCTACACCTTC	CASSEDGEGDGYTF
TRBJ2-7	-	13	TRBV30	-	TGTGCCTGGAAGGGCATAGGCTCCTACGAGCAGTACTTC	CAWKGIGSYEQYF
TRBJ1-1	once	14	TRBV11-2	-	TGTGCCAGCAGCTTCGGACAGTTTAACACTGAAGCTTTCTTT	CASSFGQFNTEAFF
TRBJ2-3	-	16	TRBV5-1	TRBD2	TGCGCCAGCAGCCTCGGGACTAGCGGGAGCACAGATACGCAGTATTTT	CASSLGTSGSTDTQYF